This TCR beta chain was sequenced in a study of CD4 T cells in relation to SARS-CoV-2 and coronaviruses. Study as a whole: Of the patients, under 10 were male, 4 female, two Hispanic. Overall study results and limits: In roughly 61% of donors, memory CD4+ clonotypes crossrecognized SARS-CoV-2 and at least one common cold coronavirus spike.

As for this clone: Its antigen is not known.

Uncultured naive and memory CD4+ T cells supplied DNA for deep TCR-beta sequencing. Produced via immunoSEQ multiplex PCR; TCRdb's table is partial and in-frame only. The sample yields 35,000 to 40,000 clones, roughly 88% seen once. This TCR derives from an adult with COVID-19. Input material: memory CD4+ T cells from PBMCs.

The CDR3 nucleotides read TGCGCCAGCAGCCTTGGACTCGACAATGAGCAGTTCTTC. Its translation: CASSLGLDNEQFF. V gene TRBV4-3 combines with J gene TRBJ2-1; D perhaps matches TRBD2 (5 bases). Germline values: CDR1 LGHNA, CDR2 YSLEER. This CDR3 region has 13 residues. The V and J ends lost 4 bases and 5 bases respectively, with 9 bases between them.